These T cell receptor beta chains were read from a single sample in a study of PD-1 blockade in classical Hodgkin lymphoma. Here immunoSEQ multiplex PCR was the method, and the copy in TCRdb shows in-frame clones only, minus some. Here the sample spans fewer than 35,000 clones, approximately 90% being singletons. The sequencing input was peripheral blood mononuclear cells (PBMCs). These TCRs come from a human donor with classical Hodgkin lymphoma. CDR3s include the opening cysteine and the closing phenylalanine or tryptophan. The order of the fields is V gene, clone size, D gene, CDR3 protein. A D gene is named only where the DNA matches it firmly. Expanded clones are given a class, and other clones once, few, many or no size at all.

v_call: TRBV6-8; clone_size: -; d_call: TRBD2; cdr3_aa: CARNGTSGRGPSSYNEQFF
v_call: TRBV5-4; clone_size: -; d_call: TRBD1; cdr3_aa: CASSTIGQGVYGYTF
v_call: TRBV11-3; clone_size: -; d_call: TRBD2; cdr3_aa: CASSSTGGEFETQYF
v_call: TRBV11-2; clone_size: once; d_call: TRBD1; cdr3_aa: CASSLTGGEETQYF
v_call: TRBV7-9; clone_size: once; d_call: TRBD2; cdr3_aa: CASSFLNWTSGHPRRQFF
v_call: TRBV13; clone_size: -; d_call: TRBD2; cdr3_aa: CASSYGRARGETQYF
v_call: TRBV19; clone_size: -; d_call: TRBD1; cdr3_aa: CASRRQGRDGAFF
v_call: TRBV7-3; clone_size: -; d_call: -; cdr3_aa: CASSSSLGTGELFF
v_call: TRBV28; clone_size: -; d_call: TRBD1; cdr3_aa: CASSFIRWQGGNYGYTF
v_call: TRBV7-9; clone_size: -; d_call: -; cdr3_aa: CASSLWDDGYTF
v_call: TRBV10-2; clone_size: -; d_call: -; cdr3_aa: CASRRQSYGYTF
v_call: TRBV7-9; clone_size: -; d_call: -; cdr3_aa: CASSRRAISGNTIYF
v_call: TRBV7-9; clone_size: -; d_call: -; cdr3_aa: CASSLAQGPGNTIYF
v_call: TRBV6-1; clone_size: -; d_call: -; cdr3_aa: CASSPGTSHYGYTF
v_call: TRBV27; clone_size: -; d_call: -; cdr3_aa: CASSLGSPAEQYF
v_call: TRBV30; clone_size: -; d_call: -; cdr3_aa: CAWTEKGAQPQHF
v_call: TRBV7-6; clone_size: -; d_call: -; cdr3_aa: CASSFGAPYEQYF
v_call: TRBV5-1; clone_size: -; d_call: TRBD1; cdr3_aa: CASSEQGDSDEQYF
v_call: TRBV29-1; clone_size: few; d_call: -; cdr3_aa: CSVGREDTEAFF
v_call: TRBV15; clone_size: -; d_call: -; cdr3_aa: CATSRDASAYEQYF
v_call: TRBV30; clone_size: -; d_call: TRBD1; cdr3_aa: CAYSTGAYEQYF
v_call: TRBV19; clone_size: -; d_call: TRBD2; cdr3_aa: CASSDLAVTSYNEQFF
v_call: TRBV2; clone_size: -; d_call: -; cdr3_aa: CASSEGYEQYF
v_call: TRBV6-1; clone_size: -; d_call: -; cdr3_aa: CASLFGRGAYEQYF
v_call: TRBV30; clone_size: few; d_call: -; cdr3_aa: CAWSLQGYEQYF
v_call: TRBV7-2; clone_size: -; d_call: -; cdr3_aa: CASSIQGGRETQYF
v_call: TRBV7-7; clone_size: -; d_call: -; cdr3_aa: CASSLNLDNEQFF
v_call: TRBV4-3; clone_size: -; d_call: TRBD1; cdr3_aa: CASSRVGQGEETQYF
v_call: TRBV5-1; clone_size: -; d_call: TRBD1; cdr3_aa: CASSLGDRNYGYTF
v_call: TRBV7-3; clone_size: few; d_call: -; cdr3_aa: CASSPPASHEQFF
v_call: TRBV9; clone_size: -; d_call: -; cdr3_aa: CASSVDYRSSGGYTF
v_call: TRBV11-2; clone_size: -; d_call: -; cdr3_aa: CASSPSIPNTGELFF
v_call: TRBV9; clone_size: -; d_call: -; cdr3_aa: CASSVGSTRGRGELFF
v_call: TRBV5-4; clone_size: -; d_call: -; cdr3_aa: CASSLRGGYGYTF
v_call: TRBV28; clone_size: -; d_call: TRBD1; cdr3_aa: CASSLWGTGQREQYF
v_call: TRBV28; clone_size: -; d_call: -; cdr3_aa: CASTRGDTDTQYF
v_call: TRBV27; clone_size: -; d_call: -; cdr3_aa: CASGRGGRETQYF
v_call: TRBV25-1; clone_size: -; d_call: -; cdr3_aa: CASVGGGWTEAFF
v_call: TRBV5-4; clone_size: -; d_call: -; cdr3_aa: CASSSDRGDTQYF
v_call: TRBV27; clone_size: -; d_call: TRBD2; cdr3_aa: CASSFGGSGRDEQYF
v_call: TRBV10-2; clone_size: -; d_call: -; cdr3_aa: CASSERERAQHF
v_call: TRBV5-6; clone_size: -; d_call: TRBD1; cdr3_aa: CASSSLSGGTEAFF
v_call: TRBV6-1; clone_size: -; d_call: TRBD2; cdr3_aa: CASSTGTSGGYEQYF
v_call: TRBV7-9; clone_size: once; d_call: -; cdr3_aa: CASSLVAQSPLHF
v_call: TRBV27; clone_size: -; d_call: -; cdr3_aa: CASSLAGSFEAFF
v_call: TRBV7-9; clone_size: -; d_call: -; cdr3_aa: CASSLVRGKTEAFF
v_call: TRBV30; clone_size: -; d_call: TRBD1; cdr3_aa: CASGQVTQEQYF
v_call: TRBV5-1; clone_size: -; d_call: -; cdr3_aa: CASFTQNTGELFF